The 11 T cell receptor beta chains reported below all come from one sample, sequenced in a study of a mutant IDH1 vaccine in newly diagnosed glioma. Regarding time point: week 35, safety follow-up. Each dose of the vaccine consisted of 300 ug of mutant IDH1 20-mer peptide, with topical imiquimod. The antigens for these receptors are not known. Sequencing used immunoSEQ multiplex PCR; TCRdb keeps in-frame clones, though not all of them. This sample has around 44,000 clones, with roughly 80% found just once. This material consisted of PBMCs, taken from a glioma patient whose treatment included an IDH1 peptide vaccine. The receptors come from a man aged 40-55 years with glioma.

The chain is built from TRBV18 and TRBJ1-1, with 8 positions matching TRBD1. This CDR3 spans 14 amino acids. Germline V gene sequence: CDR1 KGHSH, CDR2 LQKENI. V shed 6 bases and J 6 bases; nucleotides not matched to a gene: 9. This chain's CDR3 is CASSPGQGSSEAFF. The CDR3 DNA is TGTGCCAGCTCCCCTGGACAGGGAAGCTCTGAAGCTTTCTTT.

This clone has just one count. The V and J genes are TRBV5-4 and TRBJ2-1, with TRBD2 identical over 9 bases. Germline V CDR1 and CDR2: SGHNT, YYREEE (reference sequence). The CDR3 spans 16 residues. The trim removed 4 bases at V and 6 bases at J, leaving 11 bases unmatched. The CDR3 reads CASSGTGGGAANEQFF. CDR3 nucleotides: TGTGCCAGCAGCGGGACCGGCGGGGGGGCCGCCAATGAGCAGTTCTTC.

V is TRBV7-6 and J is TRBJ1-5; TRBD1 matches 7 bases. V lost 5 bases to trimming and J lost 4 bases; unmatched junction nucleotides: 5. CDR1 is SGHVS and CDR2 is FNYEAQ in the germline V gene. This CDR3 has 14 residues. CDR3 sequence reads: CASSPDRRNQPQHF. DNA of the CDR3: TGTGCCAGCAGCCCGGACAGGCGGAATCAGCCCCAGCATTTT.

This chain joins TRBV15 and TRBJ1-5, with D unresolved. There are 19 residues in the CDR3. V was pared by 5 bases and J by 0 bases, with 23 bases between. Germline lookup yields CDR1 LNHNV and CDR2 YYDKDF (reference sequence). DNA of the CDR3: TGTGCCACCAGCGGTTCGACGGGAGTGGGGATATATAGCAATCAGCCCCAGCATTTT. It encodes CATSGSTGVGIYSNQPQHF.

This chain links TRBV4-1 with TRBJ1-5; TRBD1 matches at 7 bases. The CDR3 length is 13 residues. Germline V gene lookup returns CDR1 MGHRA and CDR2 YSYEKL. With 10 bases clipped from V and 3 bases from J, the junction kept 6 bases outside the gene matches. The CDR3 bases are TGCGCCACCGGACAGGCCATCAATCAGCCCCAGCATTTT. Its protein is CATGQAINQPQHF.

The CDR3 protein is CAWSVQGVGQPQHF. CDR3 DNA: TGTGCCTGGAGTGTACAAGGGGTAGGTCAGCCCCAGCATTTT. The rearrangement links TRBV30 to TRBJ1-5, with a weak D call TRBD1 (5 bases). CDR1 is GTSNPN, CDR2 SVGIG, per germline (reference sequence). This CDR3 comprises 14 residues. V gave up 0 bases and J gave up 6 bases, with 12 bases separating them.

This clone was seen just once. This rearrangement joins TRBV9 to TRBJ1-1; TRBD1 is a possible D gene (5 bases). Germline V CDR1 and CDR2: SGDLS, YYNGEE. V was clipped by 4 bases and J by 1 base, with 17 bases between them. The CDR3 loop spans 16 amino acids. The CDR3 bases are TGTGCCAGCAGCCGGGGGGGAGGGGCGGAGAACACTGAAGCTTTCTTT. It codes for CASSRGGGAENTEAFF.

The rearrangement uses TRBV5-6 and TRBJ2-3; D perhaps matches TRBD2 (6 bases). Per germline, CDR1 SGHDT and CDR2 YYEEEE. The CDR3 has 14 amino acids. The V gene lost 0 bases and the J gene lost 4 bases, with 9 bases spanning the gap. The CDR3 region is CASSLGGASDTQYF. In DNA form, the CDR3 reads TGTGCCAGCAGCTTGGGCGGGGCGTCAGATACGCAGTATTTT.

V is TRBV10-1 and J is TRBJ1-1; 7 nucleotides match TRBD1. The CDR3 loop spans 14 amino acids. Germline CDR1 WNHNN, CDR2 SYGVQD (reference sequence). Unmatched junction bases numbered 6, after V lost 5 bases and J lost 3 bases. The DNA of the CDR3 is TGCGCCAGCAGTATGACAGGGAGGGACACTGAAGCTTTCTTT. Translated, it gives CASSMTGRDTEAFF.

This chain uses TRBV7-2 with TRBJ2-1, with D possibly being TRBD2 (7 bases). The length of the CDR3 is 15 residues. V lost 5 bases and J lost 1, with 12 bases in between. Germline assignment: CDR1 SGHTA and CDR2 FQGNSA. The CDR3 here is CASSRGAGSYNEQFF. CDR3 bases: TGTGCCAGCAGCCGGGGGGCCGGTTCCTACAATGAGCAGTTCTTC.

The rearrangement joins TRBV30 to TRBJ1-2; D gene ambiguous. Per germline, CDR1 GTSNPN and CDR2 SVGIG (reference sequence). This CDR3 is 15 amino acids long. V was trimmed by 0 bases and J by 2 bases, leaving 13 bases between them. CDR3 residues: CAWSVRGNPNYGYTF. CDR3 coding DNA: TGTGCCTGGAGTGTACGGGGAAACCCCAACTATGGCTACACCTTC.